This TCR beta chain was documented in a study of cytomegalovirus exposure and HLA in healthy donors. Overall study context: Membership in the Caucasian-associated ancestry cluster was found for approximately 85% of nearly 400 genotyped donors.

Study outcomes and limitations: Later analysis associated a missense DCLRE1C variant with TCR beta V- and J-gene trimming. A later analysis showed TCR association rates differing by HLA locus, peaking at DRB1 and lowest at HLA-C.

As regards this clone: Its specificity is unknown.

PCR was performed using 60 Vbeta and 13 Jbeta primers. In the authors' methods: About 83 million unique TCR beta chains, roughly 10 million shared, were counted in a later analysis. TCRdb's table, derived via immunoSEQ multiplex PCR, lists solely in-frame clones and lacks some. For V, J and clone size, that table is used; D and trimming come from the DNA. Of 150,000 to 200,000 clones in the sample, roughly 83% were seen once. This CDR3 region has 13 residues. V dropped 5 bases and J dropped 3; count of bases not matched to a gene: 4. From germline, CDR1 is SEHNR and CDR2 FQNEAQ (reference sequence). The specimen sequenced was PBMCs. The V call is TRBV7-9, the J call TRBJ2-7, with 7 bases aligning to TRBD1. The source is a boy under 18 in good health and CMV-seronegative. Written as DNA, the CDR3 is TGTGCCAGCAGCGGACCAGGGGGCTACGAGCAGTACTTC. Amino acids: CASSGPGGYEQYF.